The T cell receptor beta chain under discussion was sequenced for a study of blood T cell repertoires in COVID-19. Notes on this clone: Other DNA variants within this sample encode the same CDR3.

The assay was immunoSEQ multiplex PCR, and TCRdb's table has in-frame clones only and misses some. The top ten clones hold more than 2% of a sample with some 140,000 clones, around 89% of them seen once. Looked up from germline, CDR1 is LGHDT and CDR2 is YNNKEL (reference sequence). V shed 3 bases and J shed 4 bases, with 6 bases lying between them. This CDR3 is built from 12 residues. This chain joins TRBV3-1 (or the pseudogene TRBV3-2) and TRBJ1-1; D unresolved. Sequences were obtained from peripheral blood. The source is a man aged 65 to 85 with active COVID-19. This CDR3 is CASSQGPTEAFF. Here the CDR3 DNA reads TGTGCCAGCAGCCAGGGCCCCACTGAAGCTTTCTTT.